This record concerns one T cell receptor (beta chain) sequence. Its antigen is not known. V was clipped by 3 bases and J by 5 bases, with 9 bases between them. CDR3 size: 12 residues. The germline V gene encodes CDR1 SGDLS and CDR2 YYNGEE. Clones were sequenced by immunoSEQ multiplex PCR, and TCRdb holds only the in-frame ones, with some missing. Of fewer than 35,000 clones listed, more than 70% were seen once; the top ten hold 36%. This sample is part of a study of OX40 agonist ivuxolimab in advanced cancers. Turning to the study itself: Allowance was made for prior anti-PD-1, anti-PD-L1 or anti-CTLA-4 therapy, and 40% to 45% had some. Broader study findings: Normalized T-cell clonal expansion was also low in a subset of nonresponders.

Sequenced material: CD4+ or CD8+ T cells sorted from blood, taken in a trial of the OX40 agonist ivuxolimab. The chain recombines TRBV9 with TRBJ2-7, with TRBD1 as a possible D gene (5 bases). This TCR was recovered from an adult with an advanced solid tumor such as melanoma, head and neck, liver or kidney cancer. The CDR3 sequence: CASSGGANEQYF. The DNA of the CDR3 is TGTGCCAGCAGCGGTGGGGCGAACGAGCAGTACTTC.